The 21 T cell receptor beta chains reported below all come from one sample, sequenced in a study of blood T cell repertoires in COVID-19. Sequenced by immunoSEQ multiplex PCR; TCRdb stores in-frame clones only, minus some. Here the sample spans tens of thousands of clones, around 86% being singletons. Sequencing input: peripheral blood. The origin of the receptors is a man aged 55 to 70 with active COVID-19.

The chain carries TRBV4-3 and TRBJ1-5; D may be TRBD1 (6 bases). CDR1 is LGHNA, CDR2 YSLEER, per germline. Trimming removed 0 bases from V and 4 bases from J, with 10 bases in between. This CDR3 contains 15 residues. The CDR3 nucleotides are TGCGCCAGCAGCCAAGATAGTACAGGGAATCAGCCCCAGCATTTT. Amino acids: CASSQDSTGNQPQHF.

The rearrangement links TRBV3-1 (or the pseudogene TRBV3-2) to TRBJ2-5; TRBD2 aligns across 12 bases. Looked up from germline, CDR1 is LGHDT and CDR2 is YNNKEL (reference sequence). V gave up 4 bases and J gave up 5 bases; unmatched junction bases: 8. The CDR3 covers 16 residues. CDR3 nucleotide sequence: TGTGCCAGCAGCCGCCTAGCGGGGGGGATCTATGAGACCCAGTACTTC. It is translated as CASSRLAGGIYETQYF.

This clone was recorded only once. The chain recombines TRBV18 with TRBJ2-4, with 10 nucleotides matching TRBD1. Germline values: CDR1 KGHSH, CDR2 LQKENI. CDR3 length equals 14 residues. V lost 4 bases, J lost 9 bases, and 6 bases stayed unmatched. The CDR3 loop reads CASSQGTGVGIQYF. The CDR3 bases are TGTGCCAGCTCACAAGGGACAGGGGTCGGCATTCAGTACTTC.

The gene calls are TRBV4-2 and TRBJ2-1; 14 bases agree with TRBD2. The V and J ends lost 2 bases and 7 bases, in that order; junction bases with no gene match: 10. The CDR3 is 18 amino acids. Germline V gene sequence: CDR1 LGHNA, CDR2 YNFKEQ. The chain's CDR3 is CASSQLGLAGEVGNEQFF. The CDR3, as DNA: TGTGCCAGCAGCCAACTGGGACTAGCGGGAGAGGTGGGAAATGAGCAGTTCTTC.

This clone turned up a few times. Within the sample, other DNA sequences also encode this same CDR3. This chain uses TRBV7-2 with TRBJ2-3; D unresolved. V dropped 1 base and J dropped 2 bases, with 7 bases sitting between them. This CDR3 has 14 residues. CDR1 and CDR2 from the germline V gene are SGHTA and FQGNSA. CDR3 coding DNA: TGTGCCAGCAGCTTAGGACTTATCACAGATACGCAGTATTTT. The encoded protein is CASSLGLITDTQYF.

The chain employs TRBV7-6 and TRBJ1-4; 12 positions agree with TRBD1. Trimming cost V 4 bases and J 4 bases; bases outside gene matches: 4. This CDR3 has 16 residues. Germline CDR1 is SGHVS and CDR2 is FNYEAQ. Written as DNA, the CDR3 is TGTGCCAGCAGCTCGGGACAGGGGGCGCTTAATGAAAAACTGTTTTTT. It encodes CASSSGQGALNEKLFF.

The chain has TRBV30 and TRBJ1-1; D remains ambiguous. V lost 4 bases, J lost 2 bases, and 8 bases lay in between. Germline loops: CDR1 GTSNPN, CDR2 SVGIG (reference sequence). This CDR3 is built from 12 residues. CDR3 bases: TGTGCCTGGACAGAAATAAACACTGAAGCTTTCTTT. The encoded protein is CAWTEINTEAFF.

This clone has just one count. V is TRBV6-5 and J is TRBJ1-2; 7 nucleotides align to TRBD1. The V gene end was trimmed by 7 bases and the J gene end by 0 bases; junction bases not matched to a gene: 8. Germline lookup yields CDR1 MNHEY and CDR2 SVGAGI. The CDR3 is made up of 15 amino acids. The CDR3 here is CASKLGQSSNYGYTF. As DNA, the CDR3 is TGTGCCAGCAAGCTGGGACAGAGCTCTAACTATGGCTACACCTTC.

The chain uses TRBV7-3 and TRBJ1-1, with D unresolved. The V gene lost 3 bases and the J gene lost 1 base, with 6 bases spanning the gap. The CDR3 extends over 13 amino acids. Germline CDR1 reads SGHTA; CDR2 reads FQGTGA. In DNA form, the CDR3 reads TGTGCCAGCAGCTTTTGGCAGAACACTGAAGCTTTCTTT. It yields the protein CASSFWQNTEAFF.

This clone is a singleton in its sample. J is TRBJ2-3 and V is TRBV11-3, with 7 bases matching TRBD2. The germline CDR1 and CDR2 sequences are SGHNT and YENEEA. Unmatched junction bases numbered 3, after V lost 5 bases and J lost 4 bases. This CDR3 region has 13 residues. DNA for the CDR3: TGTGCCAGCAGCCCGGGGGGTGCAGATACGCAGTATTTT. Encoded protein: CASSPGGADTQYF. The entire variable domain, with the rest obtained from reference TRBV11-3 and TRBJ2-3, is as follows: EAGVVQSPRYKIIEKKQPVAFWCNPISGHNTLYWYLQNLGQGPELLIRYENEEAVDDSQLPKDRFSAERLKGVDSTLKIQPAELGDSAVYLCASSPGGADTQYFGPGTRLTVL.

The chain is built from TRBV7-8 and TRBJ2-1, with TRBD2 matching over 10 bases. The CDR3 contains 16 residues. Germline V gives CDR1 SGHVS, CDR2 FQNEAQ. With 1 base clipped from V and 3 bases from J, the junction kept 3 bases outside the gene matches. CDR3 in amino acids: CASSLGTSGRYNEQFF. CDR3 nucleotide sequence: TGTGCCAGCAGCTTAGGGACTAGCGGTCGCTACAATGAGCAGTTCTTC. The full variable domain, in which reference TRBV7-8 and TRBJ2-1 provide the parts outside the CDR3, is GAGVSQSPRYKVAKRGQDVALRCDPISGHVSLFWYQQALGQGPEFLTYFQNEAQLDKSGLPSDRFFAERPEGSVSTLKIQRTQQEDSAVYLCASSLGTSGRYNEQFFGPGTRLTVL.

The genes are TRBV24-1 and TRBJ2-1, with D perhaps TRBD2 (5 bases). The germline V gene encodes CDR1 KGHDR and CDR2 SFDVKD. The CDR3 is 16 amino acids. Trimming pared 2 bases from V and 4 bases from J, leaving 14 bases between. For the CDR3, the DNA is TGTGCCACCAGTGATTCCCGGCCGGGGTTTTACAATGAGCAGTTCTTC. This translates into CATSDSRPGFYNEQFF.

In its sample, this clone was seen once. The V and J genes are TRBV6-5 and TRBJ2-1, with 8 bases aligning to TRBD1. The V segment lost 6 bases and the J segment 0 bases; nucleotides outside the gene matches: 1. This CDR3 is 14 amino acids long. Germline V lookup: CDR1 MNHEY, CDR2 SVGAGI. CDR3 nucleotides: TGTGCCAGCAGGCAGGGGGCCTCCTACAATGAGCAGTTCTTC. It is translated as CASRQGASYNEQFF.

This chain links TRBV19 with TRBJ1-6; D is undetermined. With 2 bases removed from V and 5 bases from J, the gap between germline ends came to 4 bases. CDR3 length: 13 amino acids. CDR1 is LNHDA, CDR2 SQIVND, per germline (reference sequence). The CDR3, as DNA: TGTGCCAGTAGTATATCGGATAATTCACCCCTCCACTTT. It encodes CASSISDNSPLHF. Variable domain in full (rest from reference TRBV19 and TRBJ1-6): DGGITQSPKYLFRKEGQNVTLSCEQNLNHDAMYWYRQDPGQGLRLIYYSQIVNDFQKGDIAEGYSVSREKKESFPLTVTSAQKNPTAFYLCASSISDNSPLHFGNGTRLTVT.

The chain uses TRBV7-2 and TRBJ2-5; D is possibly TRBD1 (6 bases). This CDR3 region has 14 residues. Germline V gene sequence: CDR1 SGHTA, CDR2 FQGNSA. Trimming shortened V by 6 bases and J by 1 base, and 12 bases separated the two germline ends. The CDR3 DNA follows: TGTGCCAGCAGGGGAAGGACAGTCCAAGAGACCCAGTACTTC. It translates to CASRGRTVQETQYF.

The rearrangement joins TRBV6-2 or TRBV6-3 to TRBJ1-5; unclear D gene. Per germline, CDR1 MNHEY and CDR2 SVGEGT. The CDR3 totals 15 residues. With 4 bases removed from V and 3 bases from J, the gap between germline ends came to 13 bases. The CDR3, as DNA: TGTGCCAGCAGTTTTTTGGAGGGCATCAATCAGCCCCAGCATTTT. This sequence encodes CASSFLEGINQPQHF.

The chain carries TRBV27 and TRBJ2-7; tentative D call: TRBD1 (6 bases). The CDR3 length is 14 residues. Trimming cost V 3 bases and J 3 bases, with 12 bases left between them. The germline V gene encodes CDR1 MNHEY and CDR2 SMNVEV (reference sequence). The DNA of the CDR3 is TGTGCCAGCAGTTTGGGGGACACAGTCTACGAGCAGTACTTC. It yields the protein CASSLGDTVYEQYF.

The chain couples TRBV7-8 to TRBJ1-2; 10 bases line up with TRBD1. Germline lookup yields CDR1 SGHVS and CDR2 FQNEAQ. V lost 4 bases, J lost 6 bases, and 11 bases stayed unmatched. The CDR3 contains 16 residues. The CDR3 DNA follows: TGTGCCAGCAGCTCCTCGGAGGGACAGGGGTCCCATGGCTACACCTTC. Translating gives CASSSSEGQGSHGYTF.

The V and J genes are TRBV10-2 and TRBJ1-5, with D maybe TRBD1 (6 bases). The length of the CDR3 is 13 residues. The V end was cut by 4 bases, the J end by 5 bases, with 9 bases between. The V gene's germline CDR1 is WSHSY and CDR2 SAAADI. The CDR3 loop reads CASSGTVYQPQHF. The DNA of the CDR3 is TGCGCCAGCAGTGGGACAGTCTATCAGCCCCAGCATTTT.

The chain joins TRBV19 to TRBJ2-5, with D unclear. The CDR3 length is 12 residues. The V gene's germline CDR1 is LNHDA and CDR2 SQIVND (reference sequence). V was cut by 3 bases and J by 7 bases, with 9 bases left in between. The CDR3 loop is CASSIRRGTQYF. As DNA, the CDR3 is TGTGCCAGTAGTATCCGGCGAGGGACCCAGTACTTC.

The chain combines TRBV2 with TRBJ2-7; 8 bases agree with TRBD1. Germline V lookup: CDR1 SNHLY, CDR2 FYNNEI. The J segment lost 4 bases and the V segment lost 5 bases, leaving 7 bases of the junction unmatched. There are 14 residues in the CDR3. The chain's CDR3 is CASSFSGTGYEQYF. CDR3 coding DNA: TGTGCCAGCAGTTTTTCCGGGACAGGATACGAGCAGTACTTC.